Given below is one T cell receptor beta chain in context. Time point reported: pre-sensitization, week 0. The sample's treatment: therapeutic diphenylcyclopropenone sensitization with weekly scalp DPC. Each donor was an alopecia patient between 18 and 70 years of age who qualified for DPC. In TCRdb, the RACE reads were re-called with MiXCR into one record per CDR3 protein. The table includes about 120,000 distinct CDR3 sequences, roughly 13% detected once. This CDR3 spans 14 amino acids. Trimming removed 5 bases from V and 7 bases from J; junction bases left unmatched: 3. The germline V gene encodes CDR1 SGHDN and CDR2 FVKESK. This sample is part of a study of human T cells and chemical hapten exposure.

This receptor was obtained from a young woman with alopecia areata. Some clones in this sample may be carry-over from other donors' samples. The sample here was whole blood, taken in connection with sensitization to the hapten diphenylcyclopropenone (DPC). This chain connects TRBV14 to TRBJ2-2; 11 bases agree with TRBD1. The CDR3 loop is CASSGQGAIGELFF. CDR3 coding DNA: TGTGCCAGCAGCGGACAGGGGGCTATCGGGGAGCTGTTTTTT.